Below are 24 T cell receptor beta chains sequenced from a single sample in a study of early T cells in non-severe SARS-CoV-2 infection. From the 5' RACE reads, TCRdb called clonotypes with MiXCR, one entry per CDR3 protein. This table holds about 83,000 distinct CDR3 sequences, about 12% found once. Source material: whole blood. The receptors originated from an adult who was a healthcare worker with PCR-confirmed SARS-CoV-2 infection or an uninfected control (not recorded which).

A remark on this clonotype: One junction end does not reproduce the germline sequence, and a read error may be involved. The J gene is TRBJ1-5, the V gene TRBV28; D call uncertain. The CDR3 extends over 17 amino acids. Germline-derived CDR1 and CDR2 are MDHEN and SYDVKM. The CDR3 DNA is TGTGCCAGCAGCTTATTGACCTACGGGATTTCCAATCAGCCCCAGCATTTT. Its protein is CASSLLTYGISNQPQHF.

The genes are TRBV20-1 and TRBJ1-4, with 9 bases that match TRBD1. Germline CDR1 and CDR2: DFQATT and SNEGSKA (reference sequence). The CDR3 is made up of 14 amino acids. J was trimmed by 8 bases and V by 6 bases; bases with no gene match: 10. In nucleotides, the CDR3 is TGCAGTGCCCGCTTACAGGGGGCGGGAGAAAAACTGTTTTTT. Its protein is CSARLQGAGEKLFF.

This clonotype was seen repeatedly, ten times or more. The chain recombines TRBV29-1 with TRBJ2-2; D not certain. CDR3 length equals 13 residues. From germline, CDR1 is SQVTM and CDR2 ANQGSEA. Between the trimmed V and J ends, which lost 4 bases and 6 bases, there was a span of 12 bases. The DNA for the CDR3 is TGCAGCGTTGTCCCACTCAGCGCCGGGGAGCTGTTTTTT. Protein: CSVVPLSAGELFF.

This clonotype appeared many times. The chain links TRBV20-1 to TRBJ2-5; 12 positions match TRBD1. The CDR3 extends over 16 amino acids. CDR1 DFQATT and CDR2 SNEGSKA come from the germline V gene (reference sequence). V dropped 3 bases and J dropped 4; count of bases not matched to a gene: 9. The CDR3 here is CSARNPGQGAGETQYF. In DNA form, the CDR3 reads TGCAGTGCTAGGAATCCGGGACAGGGGGCCGGAGAGACCCAGTACTTC.

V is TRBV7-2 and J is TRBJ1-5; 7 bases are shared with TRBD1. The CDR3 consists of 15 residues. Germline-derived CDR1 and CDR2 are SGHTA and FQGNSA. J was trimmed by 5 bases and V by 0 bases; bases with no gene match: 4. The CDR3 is CASSLATGPYQPQHF. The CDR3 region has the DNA TGTGCCAGCAGCTTAGCGACAGGGCCTTATCAGCCCCAGCATTTT.

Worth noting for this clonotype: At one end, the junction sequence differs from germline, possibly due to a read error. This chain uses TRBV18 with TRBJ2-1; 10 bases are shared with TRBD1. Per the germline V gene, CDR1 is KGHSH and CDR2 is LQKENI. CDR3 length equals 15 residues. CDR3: CVSSSRQGAGNEQFF. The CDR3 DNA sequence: TGTGTCAGCTCATCACGACAGGGGGCCGGCAATGAGCAGTTCTTC.

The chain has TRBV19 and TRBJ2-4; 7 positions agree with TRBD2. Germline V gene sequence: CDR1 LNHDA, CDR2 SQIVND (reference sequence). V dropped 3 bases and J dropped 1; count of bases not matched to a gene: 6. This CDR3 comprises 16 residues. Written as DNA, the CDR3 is TGTGCCAGTAGTATCGCTAGCGGAGGGGCCAAAAACATTCAGTACTTC. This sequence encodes CASSIASGGAKNIQYF. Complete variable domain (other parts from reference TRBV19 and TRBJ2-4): DGGITQSPKYLFRKEGQNVTLSCEQNLNHDAMYWYRQDPGQGLRLIYYSQIVNDFQKGDIAEGYSVSREKKESFPLTVTSAQKNPTAFYLCASSIASGGAKNIQYFGAGTRLSVL.

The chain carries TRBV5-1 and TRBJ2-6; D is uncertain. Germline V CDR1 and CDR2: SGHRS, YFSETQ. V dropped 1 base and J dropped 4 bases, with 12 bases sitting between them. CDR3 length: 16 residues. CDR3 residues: CASSLILTSGANVLTF. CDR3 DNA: TGCGCCAGCAGCTTGATACTAACCTCCGGGGCCAACGTCCTGACTTTC.

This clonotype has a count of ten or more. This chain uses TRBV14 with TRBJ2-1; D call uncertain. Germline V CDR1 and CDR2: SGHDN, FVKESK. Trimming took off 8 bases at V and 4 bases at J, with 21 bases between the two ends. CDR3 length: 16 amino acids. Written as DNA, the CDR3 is TGTGCCAGCTCCGCTCCGGGTGGGATCAGGTACAATGAGCAGTTCTTC. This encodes CASSAPGGIRYNEQFF.

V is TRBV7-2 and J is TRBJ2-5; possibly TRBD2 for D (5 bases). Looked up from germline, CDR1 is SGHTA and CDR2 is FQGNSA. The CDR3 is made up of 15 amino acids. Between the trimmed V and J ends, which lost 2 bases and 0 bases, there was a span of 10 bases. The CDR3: CASSLKYGDQETQYF. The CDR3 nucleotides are TGTGCCAGCAGCTTAAAATACGGGGACCAAGAGACCCAGTACTTC.

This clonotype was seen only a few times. The CDR3 spells CSGGTGGTDTQYF. CDR3 sequence (DNA): TGCAGTGGCGGGACAGGGGGCACAGATACGCAGTATTTT. V and J are TRBV20-1 and TRBJ2-3; TRBD1 matches at 10 bases. V shed 7 bases and J 1 base; nucleotides not matched to a gene: 2. Per germline, CDR1 DFQATT and CDR2 SNEGSKA (reference sequence). The CDR3 is 13 amino acids.

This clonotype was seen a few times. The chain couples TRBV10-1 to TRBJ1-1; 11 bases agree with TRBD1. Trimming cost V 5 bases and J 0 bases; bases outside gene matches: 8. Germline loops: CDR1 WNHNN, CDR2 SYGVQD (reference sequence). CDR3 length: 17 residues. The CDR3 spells CASSRSGTGGLNTEAFF. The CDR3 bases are TGCGCCAGCAGTCGATCCGGGACAGGGGGTTTGAACACTGAAGCTTTCTTT.

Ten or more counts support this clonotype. The CDR3 here is CASSVGRFHEQYF. Here the CDR3 DNA reads TGTGCCAGCAGTGTTGGCAGGTTCCACGAGCAGTACTTC. V is TRBV2 and J is TRBJ2-7; unclear D gene. Germline-derived CDR1 and CDR2 are SNHLY and FYNNEI. V lost 4 bases to trimming and J lost 5 bases, with 12 bases between them. This CDR3 region has 13 residues.

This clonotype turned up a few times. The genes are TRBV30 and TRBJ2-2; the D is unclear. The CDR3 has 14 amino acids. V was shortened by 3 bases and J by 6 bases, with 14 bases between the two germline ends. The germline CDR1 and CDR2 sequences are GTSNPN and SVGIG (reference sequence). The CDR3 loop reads CAWSAWSVSGELFF. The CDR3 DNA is TGTGCCTGGAGCGCATGGAGTGTGTCCGGGGAGCTGTTTTTT.

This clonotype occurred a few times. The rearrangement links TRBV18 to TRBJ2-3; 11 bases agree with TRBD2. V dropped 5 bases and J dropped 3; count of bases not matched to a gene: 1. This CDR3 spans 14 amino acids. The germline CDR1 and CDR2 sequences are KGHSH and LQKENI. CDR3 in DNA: TGTGCCAGCTCAAGACTAGCGGGGACAGATACGCAGTATTTT. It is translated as CASSRLAGTDTQYF.

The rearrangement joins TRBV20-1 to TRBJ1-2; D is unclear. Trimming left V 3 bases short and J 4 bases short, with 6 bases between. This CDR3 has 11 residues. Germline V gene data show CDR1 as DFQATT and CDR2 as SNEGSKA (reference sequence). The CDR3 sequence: CSASPGYGYTF. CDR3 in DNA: TGCAGTGCTAGTCCTGGCTATGGCTACACCTTC.

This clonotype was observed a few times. The CDR3 is CASSDRGEQYF. CDR3 DNA sequence: TGTGCCAGCTCCGACCGGGGGGAGCAGTACTTC. The chain recombines TRBV18 with TRBJ2-7; TRBD2 might be the D (6 bases). The V gene lost 6 bases and the J gene lost 7 bases, with 10 bases spanning the gap. Germline V lookup: CDR1 KGHSH, CDR2 LQKENI. The length of the CDR3 is 11 residues.

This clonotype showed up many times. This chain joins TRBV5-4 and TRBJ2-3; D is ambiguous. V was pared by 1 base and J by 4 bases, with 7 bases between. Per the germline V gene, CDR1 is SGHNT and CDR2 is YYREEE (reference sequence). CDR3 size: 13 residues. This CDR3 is CASSLTGPDTQYF. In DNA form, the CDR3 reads TGTGCCAGCAGCTTGACCGGGCCAGATACGCAGTATTTT.

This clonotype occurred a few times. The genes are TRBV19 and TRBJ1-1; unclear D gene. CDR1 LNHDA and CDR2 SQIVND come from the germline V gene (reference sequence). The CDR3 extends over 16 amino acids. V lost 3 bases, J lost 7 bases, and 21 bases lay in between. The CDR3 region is CASSILSGGLGGEAFF. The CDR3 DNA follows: TGTGCCAGTAGTATCTTAAGTGGAGGGTTGGGAGGTGAAGCTTTCTTT.

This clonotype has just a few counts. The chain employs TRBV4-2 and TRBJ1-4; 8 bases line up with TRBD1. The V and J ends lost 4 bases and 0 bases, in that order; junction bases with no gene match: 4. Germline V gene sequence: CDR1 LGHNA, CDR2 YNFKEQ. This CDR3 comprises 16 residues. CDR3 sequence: CASSRGQGTTNEKLFF. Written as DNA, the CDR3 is TGTGCCAGCAGCCGAGGACAGGGCACAACTAATGAAAAACTGTTTTTT.

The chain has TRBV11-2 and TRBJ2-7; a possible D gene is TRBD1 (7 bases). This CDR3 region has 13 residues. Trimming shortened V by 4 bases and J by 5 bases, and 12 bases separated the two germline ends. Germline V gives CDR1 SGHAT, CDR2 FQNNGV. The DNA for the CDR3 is TGTGCCAGCAGCTCAGGGGGGAACCACGAGCAGTACTTC. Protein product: CASSSGGNHEQYF.

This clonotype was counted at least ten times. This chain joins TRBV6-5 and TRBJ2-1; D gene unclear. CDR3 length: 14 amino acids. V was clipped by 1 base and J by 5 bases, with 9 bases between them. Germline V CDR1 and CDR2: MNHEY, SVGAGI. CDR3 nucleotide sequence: TGTGCCAGCAGTTACTTGGCTACCCACAATGAGCAGTTCTTC. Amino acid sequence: CASSYLATHNEQFF.

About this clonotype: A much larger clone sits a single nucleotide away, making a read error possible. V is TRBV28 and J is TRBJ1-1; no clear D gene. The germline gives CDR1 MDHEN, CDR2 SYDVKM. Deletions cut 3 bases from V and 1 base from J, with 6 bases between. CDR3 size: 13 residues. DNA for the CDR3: TGTGCCAGCAGTTTTAACAGGAACACTGAAGCTTTCTTT. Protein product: CASSFNRNTEAFF.

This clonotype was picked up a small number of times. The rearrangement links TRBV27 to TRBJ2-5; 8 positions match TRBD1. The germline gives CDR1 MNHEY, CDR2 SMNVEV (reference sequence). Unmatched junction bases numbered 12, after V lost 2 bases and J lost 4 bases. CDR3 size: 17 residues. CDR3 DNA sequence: TGTGCCAGCAGTTTACAGAACCGACAGGGGAATAGAGAGACCCAGTACTTC. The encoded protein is CASSLQNRQGNRETQYF.